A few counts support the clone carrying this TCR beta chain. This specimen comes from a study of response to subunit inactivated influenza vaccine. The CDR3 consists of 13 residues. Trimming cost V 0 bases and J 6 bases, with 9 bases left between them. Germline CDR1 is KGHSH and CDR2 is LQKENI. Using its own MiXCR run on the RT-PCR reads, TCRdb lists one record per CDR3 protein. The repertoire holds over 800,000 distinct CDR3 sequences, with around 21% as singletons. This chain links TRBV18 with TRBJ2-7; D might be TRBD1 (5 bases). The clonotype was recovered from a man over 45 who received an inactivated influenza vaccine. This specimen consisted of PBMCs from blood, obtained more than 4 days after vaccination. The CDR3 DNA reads TGTGCCAGCTCACCACCGAGCAGGGTCGAGCAGTACTTC. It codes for CASSPPSRVEQYF.